The entry below describes one T cell receptor beta chain. Clones were sequenced by immunoSEQ multiplex PCR, and TCRdb holds only the in-frame ones, with some missing. The data show 450,000 to 550,000 clones, about 89% seen once. The sample comes from a study of Ad26.COV2.S vaccination and SARS-CoV-2 variants. The CDR3 sequence is 16 residues long. Germline V lookup: CDR1 SGHVS, CDR2 FQNEAQ. V dropped 4 bases and J dropped 9; count of bases not matched to a gene: 12. Treatment indicated: around 19 received Ad26.COV2.S at low or high dose, single or two shots; a few received placebo; per-sample allocation not given. Repertoires come from day 63 after the first vaccine or placebo injection.

The clonotype originates from a person aged 18-65 years who received the Ad26.COV2.S COVID-19 vaccine or a placebo. The starting material was peripheral blood, obtained in a trial of Ad26.COV2.S vaccine versus placebo. V usage is TRBV7-8 and J usage is TRBJ1-6; 7 nucleotides agree with TRBD1. CDR3 in amino acids: CASSSGPQGYGSPLHF. The DNA of the CDR3 is TGTGCCAGCAGCTCCGGCCCACAGGGGTACGGTTCACCCCTCCACTTT.